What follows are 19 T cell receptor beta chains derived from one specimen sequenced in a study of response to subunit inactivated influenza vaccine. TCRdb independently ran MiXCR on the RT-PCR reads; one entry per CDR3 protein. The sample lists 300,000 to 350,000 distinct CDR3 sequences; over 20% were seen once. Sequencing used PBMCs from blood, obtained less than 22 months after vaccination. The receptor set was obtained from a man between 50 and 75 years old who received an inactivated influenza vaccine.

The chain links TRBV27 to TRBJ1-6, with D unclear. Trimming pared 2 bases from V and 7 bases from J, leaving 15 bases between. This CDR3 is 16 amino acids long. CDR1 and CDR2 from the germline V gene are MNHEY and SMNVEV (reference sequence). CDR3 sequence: CASSLRPFMGNSPLHF. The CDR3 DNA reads TGTGCCAGCAGTTTACGGCCGTTTATGGGGAATTCACCCCTCCACTTT.

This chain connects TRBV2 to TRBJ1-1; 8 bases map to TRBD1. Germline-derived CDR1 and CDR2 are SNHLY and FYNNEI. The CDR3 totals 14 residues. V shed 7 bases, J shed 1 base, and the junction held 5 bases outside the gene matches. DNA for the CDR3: TGTGCCAGCATCCCCGGGACAGGGAACACTGAAGCTTTCTTT. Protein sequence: CASIPGTGNTEAFF.

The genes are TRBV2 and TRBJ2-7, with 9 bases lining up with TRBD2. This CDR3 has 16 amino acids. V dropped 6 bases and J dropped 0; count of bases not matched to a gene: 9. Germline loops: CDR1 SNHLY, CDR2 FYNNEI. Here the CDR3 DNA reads TGTGCCAGCAGAAGTCGGCTAGCGGGACCCTCCTACGAGCAGTACTTC. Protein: CASRSRLAGPSYEQYF.

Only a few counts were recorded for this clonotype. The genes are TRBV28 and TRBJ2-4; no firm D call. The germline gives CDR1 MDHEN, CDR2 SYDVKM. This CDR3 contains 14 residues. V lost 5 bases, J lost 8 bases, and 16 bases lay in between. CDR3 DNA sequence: TGTGCCAGCAGTCCGTCCTCCCCGGCATACATTCAGTACTTC. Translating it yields CASSPSSPAYIQYF.

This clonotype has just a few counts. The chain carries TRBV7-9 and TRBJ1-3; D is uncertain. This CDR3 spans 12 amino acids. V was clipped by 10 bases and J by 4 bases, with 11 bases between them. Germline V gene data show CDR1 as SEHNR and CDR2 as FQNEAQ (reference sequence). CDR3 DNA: TGTGCCACCCTTGCCCCGGGAAACACCATATATTTT. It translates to CATLAPGNTIYF.

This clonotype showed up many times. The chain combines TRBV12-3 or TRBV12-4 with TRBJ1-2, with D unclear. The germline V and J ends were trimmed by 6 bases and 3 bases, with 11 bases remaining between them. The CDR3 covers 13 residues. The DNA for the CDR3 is TGTGCCAGCAGCTCCTCTCCAGACTATGGCTACACCTTC. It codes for CASSSSPDYGYTF.

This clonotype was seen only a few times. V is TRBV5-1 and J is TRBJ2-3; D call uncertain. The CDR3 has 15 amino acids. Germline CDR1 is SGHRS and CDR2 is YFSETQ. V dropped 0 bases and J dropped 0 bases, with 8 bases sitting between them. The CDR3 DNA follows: TGCGCCAGCAGCTTGGAGGGTGTAAGCACAGATACGCAGTATTTT. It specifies CASSLEGVSTDTQYF.

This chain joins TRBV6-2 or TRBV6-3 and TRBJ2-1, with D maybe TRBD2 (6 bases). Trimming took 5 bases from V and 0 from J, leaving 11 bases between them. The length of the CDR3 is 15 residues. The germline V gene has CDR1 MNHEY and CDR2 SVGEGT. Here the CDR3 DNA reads TGTGCCAGCAGTAAAAGCGGGCACTCCTACAATGAGCAGTTCTTC. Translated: CASSKSGHSYNEQFF.

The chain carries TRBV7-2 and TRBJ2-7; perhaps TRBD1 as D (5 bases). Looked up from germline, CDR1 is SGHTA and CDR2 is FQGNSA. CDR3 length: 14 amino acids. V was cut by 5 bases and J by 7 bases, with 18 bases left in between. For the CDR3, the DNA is TGTGCCAGCAGCCCAGACCCCAGGGTTGGGGAGCAGTACTTC. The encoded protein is CASSPDPRVGEQYF.

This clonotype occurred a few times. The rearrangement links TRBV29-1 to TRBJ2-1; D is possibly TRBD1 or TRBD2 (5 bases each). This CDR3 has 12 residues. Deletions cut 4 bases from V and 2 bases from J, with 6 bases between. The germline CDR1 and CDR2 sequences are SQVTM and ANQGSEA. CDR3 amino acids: CSVAGPYNEQFF. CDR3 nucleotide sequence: TGCAGCGTTGCGGGGCCCTACAATGAGCAGTTCTTC.

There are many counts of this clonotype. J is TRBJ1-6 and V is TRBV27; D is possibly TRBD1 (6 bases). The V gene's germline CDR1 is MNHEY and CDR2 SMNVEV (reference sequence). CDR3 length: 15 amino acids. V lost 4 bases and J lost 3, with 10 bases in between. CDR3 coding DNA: TGTGCCAGCAGTTCCGGAGGGGGCTATAATTCACCCCTCCACTTT. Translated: CASSSGGGYNSPLHF.

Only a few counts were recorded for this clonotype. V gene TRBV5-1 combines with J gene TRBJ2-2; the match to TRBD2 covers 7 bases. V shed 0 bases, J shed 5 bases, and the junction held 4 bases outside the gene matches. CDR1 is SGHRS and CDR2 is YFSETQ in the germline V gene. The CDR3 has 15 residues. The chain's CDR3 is CASSLVAGMTGELFF. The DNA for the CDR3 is TGCGCCAGCAGCTTGGTAGCGGGTATGACCGGGGAGCTGTTTTTT.

This chain's CDR3 is CASSLSGGGEQYF. The CDR3 bases are TGTGCCAGCAGCTTATCGGGGGGTGGAGAGCAGTACTTC. This chain uses TRBV7-3 with TRBJ2-7; TRBD2 matches 7 bases. Per germline, CDR1 SGHTA and CDR2 FQGTGA. Trimming removed 2 bases from V and 7 bases from J; junction bases left unmatched: 5. There are 13 residues in the CDR3.

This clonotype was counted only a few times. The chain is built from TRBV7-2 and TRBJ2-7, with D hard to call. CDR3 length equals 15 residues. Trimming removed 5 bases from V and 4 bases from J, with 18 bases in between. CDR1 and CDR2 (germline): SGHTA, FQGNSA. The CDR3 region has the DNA TGTGCCAGCAGCATAGGATGGAGCAGCTCTTACGAGCAGTACTTC. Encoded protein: CASSIGWSSSYEQYF.

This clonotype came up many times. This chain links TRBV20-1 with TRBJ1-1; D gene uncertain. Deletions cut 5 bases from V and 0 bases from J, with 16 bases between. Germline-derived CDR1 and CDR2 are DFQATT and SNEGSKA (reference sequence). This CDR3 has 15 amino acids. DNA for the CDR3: TGCAGTGCTCGGCCACCTCGGGCAATGAACACTGAAGCTTTCTTT. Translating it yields CSARPPRAMNTEAFF.

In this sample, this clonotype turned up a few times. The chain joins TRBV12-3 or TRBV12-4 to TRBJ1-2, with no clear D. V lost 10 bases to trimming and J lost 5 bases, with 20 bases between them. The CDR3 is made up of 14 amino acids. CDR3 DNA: TGTGCCACCAAGCCACACCCAGATCCTTATGGCTACACCTTC. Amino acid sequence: CATKPHPDPYGYTF.

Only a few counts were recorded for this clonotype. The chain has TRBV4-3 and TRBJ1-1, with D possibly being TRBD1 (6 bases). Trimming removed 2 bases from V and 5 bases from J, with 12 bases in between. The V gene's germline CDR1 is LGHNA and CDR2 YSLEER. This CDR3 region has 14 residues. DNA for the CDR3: TGCGCCAGCAGCCAACTACAGGGTGGGACTGAAGCTTTCTTT. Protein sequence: CASSQLQGGTEAFF.

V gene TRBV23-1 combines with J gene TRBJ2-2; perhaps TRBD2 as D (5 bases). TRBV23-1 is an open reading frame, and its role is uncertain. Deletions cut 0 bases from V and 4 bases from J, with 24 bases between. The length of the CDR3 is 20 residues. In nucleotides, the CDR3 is TGCGCCAGCAGTCAATCGGTATGGGAGATTTGGCGGAGGCTCACCGGGGAGCTGTTTTTT. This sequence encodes CASSQSVWEIWRRLTGELFF.

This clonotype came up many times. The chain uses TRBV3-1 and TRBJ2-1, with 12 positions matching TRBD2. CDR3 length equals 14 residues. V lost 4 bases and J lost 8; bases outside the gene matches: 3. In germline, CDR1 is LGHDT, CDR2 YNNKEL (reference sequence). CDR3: CASSPSGGAYEQFF. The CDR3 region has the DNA TGTGCCAGCAGCCCTAGCGGGGGGGCTTATGAGCAGTTCTTC.